This passage covers 21 T cell receptor beta chains from one sample sequenced in a study of T cells after yellow fever vaccination (dated by TCRdb to between 2018 and 2020). According to the study, the label for this sample's treatment or condition signals: live attenuated yellow fever vaccine strain. Receptor libraries were prepared by 5' RACE. Instrument on record: Illumina HiSeq 2500. The public reads were run again by TCRdb, first through fastp at Q25 and then through MiXCR, and only productive beta chains were kept. Rows with a matching CDR3 protein are joined into one entry that keeps the most common DNA and genes. This sample gives some 350,000 distinct CDR3 sequences in total; around a tenth of them show up just once. The ten biggest clones cover more than 15% of the sample. This specimen consisted of PBMCs, obtained on the day of the first yellow fever vaccination. The receptors shown here come from a man between 18 and 29 years old who received the YFV17D yellow fever vaccine.

V is TRBV9 and J is TRBJ2-1; TRBD1 aligns across 8 bases. V trimming: 3 bases; J trimming: 8 bases; junction bases outside the gene matches: 7. The CDR3 is made up of 14 amino acids. Germline lookup yields CDR1 SGDLS and CDR2 YYNGEE. In DNA, the CDR3 is TGTGCCAGCAGCGCCATGGACAGGGCGGATGAGCAGTTCTTC. Residues: CASSAMDRADEQFF. Combining the CDR3 with reference TRBV9 and TRBJ2-1 gives the whole variable domain DSGVTQTPKHLITATGQRVTLRCSPRSGDLSVYWYQQSLDQGLQFLIQYYNGEERAKGNILERFSAQQFPDLHSELNLSSLELGDSALYFCASSAMDRADEQFFGPGTRLTVL.

The chain joins TRBV6-1 to TRBJ2-6; D gene ambiguous. Trimming stripped 6 bases from V and 0 bases from J, with 9 bases between. The germline gives CDR1 MNHNS, CDR2 SASEGT. The CDR3 has 15 amino acids. In DNA form, the CDR3 reads TGTGCCAGCAGCGGATGGTACTCTGGGGCCAACGTCCTGACTTTC. Translating gives CASSGWYSGANVLTF.

V gene TRBV5-4 combines with J gene TRBJ2-1; either TRBD1 or TRBD2 may fit D (5 bases each). Germline V gene lookup returns CDR1 SGHNT and CDR2 YYREEE (reference sequence). This CDR3 spans 13 amino acids. Trimming removed 0 bases from V and 8 bases from J, with 9 bases in between. The CDR3 DNA follows: TGTGCCAGCAGCTTGGATAGGGACGATGAGCAGTTCTTC. This codes for CASSLDRDDEQFF.

V gene TRBV29-1 combines with J gene TRBJ1-2; D is ambiguous. This CDR3 spans 12 amino acids. V was shortened by 3 bases and J by 4 bases, with 9 bases between the two germline ends. Germline CDR1 SQVTM, CDR2 ANQGSEA. In DNA, the CDR3 is TGCAGCGTTGAGAAGGGTCCCTATGGCTACACCTTC. This codes for CSVEKGPYGYTF.

This clonotype was counted only a few times. CDR3 protein: CASSTDRGNEQFF. The CDR3 coding sequence is TGTGCCAGCAGCACCGACAGGGGAAATGAGCAGTTCTTC. The rearrangement joins TRBV11-2 to TRBJ2-1, with TRBD1 identical over 8 bases. The junction had 4 bases not matched to a gene; V was cut back by 5 bases and J by 7 bases. The CDR3 extends over 13 amino acids. Germline values: CDR1 SGHAT, CDR2 FQNNGV. Full variable domain (rest looked up from reference TRBV11-2 and TRBJ2-1): EAGVAQSPRYKIIEKRQSVAFWCNPISGHATLYWYQQILGQGPKLLIQFQNNGVVDDSQLPKDRFSAERLKGVDSTLKIQPAKLEDSAVYLCASSTDRGNEQFFGPGTRLTVL.

This chain uses TRBV20-1 with TRBJ1-1; 7 nucleotides line up with TRBD1. This CDR3 is 13 amino acids long. Germline V gene data show CDR1 as DFQATT and CDR2 as SNEGSKA (reference sequence). The V and J ends lost 3 bases and 3 bases, in that order; junction bases with no gene match: 4. Written as DNA, the CDR3 is TGCAGTGCTAGTGAGGGGGCTGACACTGAAGCTTTCTTT. Encoded protein: CSASEGADTEAFF.

The chain joins TRBV20-1 to TRBJ1-2; D is unresolved. In germline, CDR1 is DFQATT, CDR2 SNEGSKA (reference sequence). CDR3 size: 13 residues. V lost 2 bases, J lost 5 bases, and 12 bases lay in between. The CDR3 nucleotides are TGCAGTGCTAGAACGAGGTTTTTTTATGGCTACACCTTC. Its protein product is CSARTRFFYGYTF.

This clonotype came up a few times. This rearrangement joins TRBV30 to TRBJ1-1; D not certain. This CDR3 contains 13 residues. The V end was cut by 4 bases, the J end by 1 base, with 10 bases between. Looked up from germline, CDR1 is GTSNPN and CDR2 is SVGIG (reference sequence). The CDR3 region has the DNA TGTGCCTGGAAGGAAGCGGGGAACACTGAAGCTTTCTTT. Its translation is CAWKEAGNTEAFF. The whole variable domain, remainder taken from reference TRBV30 and TRBJ1-1, is SQTIHQWPATLVQPVGSPLSLECTVEGTSNPNLYWYRQAAGRGLQLLFYSVGIGQISSEVPQNLSASRPQDRQFILSSKKLLLSDSGFYLCAWKEAGNTEAFFGQGTRLTVV.

This chain links TRBV5-1 with TRBJ1-2; D gene uncertain. This CDR3 is 15 amino acids long. Looked up from germline, CDR1 is SGHRS and CDR2 is YFSETQ. The germline V and J ends were trimmed by 0 bases and 1 base, with 10 bases remaining between them. The CDR3 DNA reads TGCGCCAGCAGCTTGGCGGTCGGATTTAACTATGGCTACACCTTC. It encodes CASSLAVGFNYGYTF. Using reference TRBV5-1 and TRBJ1-2 for the parts outside the CDR3, the full variable domain is KAGVTQTPRYLIKTRGQQVTLSCSPISGHRSVSWYQQTPGQGLQFLFEYFSETQRNKGNFPGRFSGRQFSNSRSEMNVSTLELGDSALYLCASSLAVGFNYGYTFGSGTRLTVV.

The V and J genes are TRBV19 and TRBJ2-1; 9 nucleotides line up with TRBD2. CDR1 is LNHDA, CDR2 SQIVND, per germline (reference sequence). With 4 bases clipped from V and 6 bases from J, the junction kept 7 bases outside the gene matches. The CDR3 sequence is 15 residues long. The CDR3 loop reads CASSTVAGVGNEQFF. CDR3 nucleotides: TGTGCCAGTAGTACAGTAGCGGGGGTGGGCAATGAGCAGTTCTTC. The variable domain in full, completed from reference TRBV19 and TRBJ2-1, reads DGGITQSPKYLFRKEGQNVTLSCEQNLNHDAMYWYRQDPGQGLRLIYYSQIVNDFQKGDIAEGYSVSREKKESFPLTVTSAQKNPTAFYLCASSTVAGVGNEQFFGPGTRLTVL.

The chain links TRBV7-2 to TRBJ2-5; no firm D call. V was clipped by 5 bases and J by 3 bases, with 10 bases between them. Germline loops: CDR1 SGHTA, CDR2 FQGNSA. This CDR3 has 13 residues. CDR3 sequence: CASSLALKETQYF. The CDR3 nucleotides read TGTGCCAGCAGCCTCGCCCTTAAAGAGACCCAGTACTTC.

Concerning this clonotype itself: A much bigger clone sits one base away, suggesting this may be a read error. The chain recombines TRBV10-3 with TRBJ2-1; D unresolved. The CDR3 length is 12 residues. Germline loops: CDR1 ENHRY, CDR2 SYGVKD. The CDR3 sequence is CAISGSYNGQFF. For the CDR3, the DNA is TGTGCCATCAGTGGCTCCTACAATGGGCAGTTCTTC.

This clonotype has just a few counts. The chain carries TRBV3-1 and TRBJ2-5; no clear D. Trimming removed 1 base at V and 5 bases at J, with 5 bases between. Germline V gene data show CDR1 as LGHDT and CDR2 as YNNKEL (reference sequence). This CDR3 comprises 12 residues. The CDR3 DNA sequence: TGTGCCAGCAGCCAAGTAACCGAGACCCAGTACTTC. Translated: CASSQVTETQYF.

This clonotype was seen ten or more times. The chain joins TRBV12-3 or TRBV12-4 to TRBJ2-2, with 10 bases fitting TRBD1. Germline trimming cut 3 bases from V and 6 bases from J; bases unmatched to any gene: 1. The CDR3 length is 14 residues. The CDR3 loop is CASSFDRGPGELFF. CDR3 in DNA: TGTGCCAGCAGTTTCGACAGGGGGCCCGGGGAGCTGTTTTTT.

This clonotype turned up a few times. This sequence joins TRBV5-1 and TRBJ2-2; D is possibly TRBD1 or TRBD2 (6 bases each). The germline V gene encodes CDR1 SGHRS and CDR2 YFSETQ. V was cut by 0 bases and J by 7 bases, with 10 bases left in between. The CDR3 has 14 residues. CDR3 nucleotides: TGCGCCAGCAGCTTGGCCGGGGGCGGCGGGGAGCTGTTTTTT. Amino acid sequence: CASSLAGGGGELFF.

This clonotype was recorded at least ten times. CDR3 coding DNA: TGCAGTGCTTTCCACCGGGACCACAATGAGCAGTTCTTC. It yields the protein CSAFHRDHNEQFF. V and J are TRBV20-1 and TRBJ2-1; D may correspond to TRBD1 or TRBD2 (5 bases each). V was cut by 5 bases and J by 5 bases, with 13 bases left in between. CDR1 DFQATT and CDR2 SNEGSKA come from the germline V gene (reference sequence). This CDR3 contains 13 residues.

This clonotype was observed a handful of times. The rearrangement uses TRBV14 and TRBJ1-6, with a possible D match to TRBD1 (6 bases). This CDR3 comprises 16 residues. Trimming shortened V by 1 base and J by 7 bases, and 14 bases separated the two germline ends. The germline V gene encodes CDR1 SGHDN and CDR2 FVKESK. Written as DNA, the CDR3 is TGTGCCAGCAGCCAAGGAGGGCCGGGGGGCAATTCACCCCTCCACTTT. This sequence encodes CASSQGGPGGNSPLHF.

At least ten counts were recorded for this clonotype. The CDR3 DNA reads as TGTGCCAGCAGCTTAGGGCCCCCCGGGGGCACTGAAGCTTTCTTT. Its protein is CASSLGPPGGTEAFF. The chain combines TRBV5-5 with TRBJ1-1; D perhaps matches TRBD1 (5 bases). This CDR3 is built from 15 residues. V lost 2 bases to trimming and J lost 4 bases, with 15 bases between them. Per germline, CDR1 SGHKS and CDR2 YYEKEE (reference sequence). The entire variable domain, with the rest obtained from reference TRBV5-5 and TRBJ1-1, is as follows: DAGVTQSPTHLIKTRGQQVTLRCSPISGHKSVSWYQQVLGQGPQFIFQYYEKEERGRGNFPDRFSARQFPNYSSELNVNALLLGDSALYLCASSLGPPGGTEAFFGQGTRLTVV.

The chain uses TRBV5-1 and TRBJ2-1; the D gene is possibly TRBD2 (6 bases). Germline V gene data show CDR1 as SGHRS and CDR2 as YFSETQ. The CDR3 is 14 amino acids. Trimming left V 0 bases short and J 7 bases short, with 11 bases between. The CDR3 protein is CASSLERGSNEQFF. As DNA, the CDR3 is TGCGCCAGCAGCTTGGAACGGGGGTCGAATGAGCAGTTCTTC.

This clonotype has at least ten counts. J is TRBJ2-3 and V is TRBV2; D is tentatively TRBD1 or TRBD2 (5 bases each). This CDR3 is built from 14 residues. The V end was cut by 8 bases, the J end by 4 bases, with 16 bases between. Germline-derived CDR1 and CDR2 are SNHLY and FYNNEI. CDR3 protein: CASQWDPISDTQYF. CDR3 DNA sequence: TGTGCCAGCCAGTGGGACCCTATTTCAGATACGCAGTATTTT.

The genes are TRBV4-1 and TRBJ2-1; 7 positions match TRBD2. CDR1 and CDR2 from the germline V gene are MGHRA and YSYEKL. The CDR3 is made up of 16 amino acids. The V segment lost 2 bases and the J segment 5 bases; nucleotides outside the gene matches: 9. The CDR3 reads CASSQKSLGTNNEQFF. The CDR3 coding sequence is TGCGCCAGCAGCCAAAAAAGCCTCGGGACTAACAATGAGCAGTTCTTC.